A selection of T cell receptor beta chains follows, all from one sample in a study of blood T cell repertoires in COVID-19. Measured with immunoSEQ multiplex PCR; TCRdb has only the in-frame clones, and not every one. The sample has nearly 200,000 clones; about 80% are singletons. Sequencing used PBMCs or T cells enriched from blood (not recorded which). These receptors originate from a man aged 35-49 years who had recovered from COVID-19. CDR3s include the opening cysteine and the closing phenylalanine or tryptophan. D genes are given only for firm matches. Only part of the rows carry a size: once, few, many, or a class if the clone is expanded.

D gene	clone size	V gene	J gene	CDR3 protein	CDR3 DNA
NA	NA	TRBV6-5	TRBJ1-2	CASSFTGMGYGYTF	TGTGCCAGCAGTTTCACCGGGATGGGCTATGGCTACACCTTC
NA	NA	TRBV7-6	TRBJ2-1	CASSLFPQVNNEQFF	TGTGCCAGCAGCTTATTTCCACAGGTAAACAATGAGCAGTTCTTC
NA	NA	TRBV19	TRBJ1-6	CASSIRLESPLHF	TGTGCCAGTAGTATCAGACTAGAATCACCCCTCCACTTT
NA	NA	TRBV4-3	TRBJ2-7	CASSQVISEAYEQYF	TGCGCCAGCAGCCAAGTAATCTCAGAAGCCTACGAGCAGTACTTC
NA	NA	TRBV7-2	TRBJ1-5	CASSLTAAHSNQPQHF	TGTGCCAGCAGCTTAACGGCAGCGCATAGCAATCAGCCCCAGCATTTT
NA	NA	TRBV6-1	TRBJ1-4	CASSLQATNEKLFF	TGTGCCAGCAGTCTACAGGCAACTAATGAAAAACTGTTTTTT
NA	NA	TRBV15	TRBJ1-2	CATSRDWTDTNYGYTF	TGTGCCACCAGCAGAGATTGGACGGACACCAACTATGGCTACACCTTC
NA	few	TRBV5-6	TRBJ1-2	CASSFQGSNYGYTF	TGTGCCAGCAGCTTCCAGGGCTCGAACTATGGCTACACCTTC
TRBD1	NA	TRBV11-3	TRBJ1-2	CASSLKSRTTAGGLYGYTF	TGTGCCAGCAGCTTAAAGAGCAGGACCACCGCAGGGGGGCTTTATGGCTACACCTTC
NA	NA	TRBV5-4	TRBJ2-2	CASSPPWSGNTGELFF	TGTGCCAGCAGCCCCCCCTGGTCAGGGAACACCGGGGAGCTGTTTTTT
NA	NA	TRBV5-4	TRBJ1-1	CASSWARINTEAFF	TGTGCCAGCAGCTGGGCACGGATAAACACTGAAGCTTTCTTT
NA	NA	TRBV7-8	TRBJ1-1	CASSSSTGNTEAFF	TGTGCCAGCAGCTCCTCGACAGGAAACACTGAAGCTTTCTTT
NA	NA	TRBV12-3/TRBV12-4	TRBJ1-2	CASTSDTAYGYTF	TGTGCCAGCACCTCGGACACTGCATATGGCTACACCTTC
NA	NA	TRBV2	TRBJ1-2	CASSVDSTSGGYTF	TGTGCCAGCAGCGTCGACAGCACTTCGGGTGGCTACACCTTC
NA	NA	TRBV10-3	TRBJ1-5	CAISLGENQPQHF	TGTGCCATCAGTCTAGGGGAAAATCAGCCCCAGCATTTT
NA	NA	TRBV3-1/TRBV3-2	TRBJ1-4	CASSRYGGDEKLFF	TGTGCCAGCAGCCGCTACGGGGGGGATGAAAAACTGTTTTTT
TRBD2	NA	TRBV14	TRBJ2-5	CASSPLAGGGETQYF	TGTGCCAGCAGCCCCCTCGCCGGGGGGGGCGAGACCCAGTACTTC
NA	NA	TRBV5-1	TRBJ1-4	CASSLGQDNEKLFF	TGCGCCAGCAGCCTGGGACAAGATAATGAAAAACTGTTTTTT
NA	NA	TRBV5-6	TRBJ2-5	CASSLTRAETQYF	TGTGCCAGCAGCTTGACGCGGGCGGAGACCCAGTACTTC
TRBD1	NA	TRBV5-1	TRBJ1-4	CASSLLGRGQKLFF	TGCGCCAGCAGCTTGCTTGGCAGGGGGCAAAAACTGTTTTTT
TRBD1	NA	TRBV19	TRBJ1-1	CASSIVPSTGAEAFF	TGTGCCAGTAGTATAGTCCCATCGACAGGGGCTGAAGCTTTCTTT
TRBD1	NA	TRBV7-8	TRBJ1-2	CASSPHRGNDGYTF	TGTGCCAGCAGCCCCCACAGGGGCAACGATGGCTACACCTTC
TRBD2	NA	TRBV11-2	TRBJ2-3	CASSLASGGGTDTQYF	TGTGCCAGCAGCTTAGCTAGCGGGGGAGGCACAGATACGCAGTATTTT
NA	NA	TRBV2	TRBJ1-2	CASSEGGHRYTF	TGTGCCAGCAGTGAAGGGGGGCATCGCTACACCTTC
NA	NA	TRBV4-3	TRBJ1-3	CASSQVAGSGNTIYF	TGCGCCAGCAGCCAAGTAGCAGGGTCCGGAAACACCATATATTTT
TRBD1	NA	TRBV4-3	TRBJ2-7	CASSQYRGPSSYEQYF	TGCGCCAGCAGCCAATACAGGGGCCCCAGCTCCTACGAGCAGTACTTC
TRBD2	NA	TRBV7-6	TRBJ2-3	CASSPVAGGKTDTQYF	TGTGCCAGCAGCCCGGTAGCGGGGGGGAAGACAGATACGCAGTATTTT
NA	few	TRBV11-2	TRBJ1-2	CASSPVSRGPQANYGYTF	TGTGCCAGCAGCCCCGTGTCCAGGGGCCCTCAAGCTAACTATGGCTACACCTTC
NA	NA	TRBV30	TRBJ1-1	CAWRRQMNTEAFF	TGTGCCTGGAGGCGACAGATGAACACTGAAGCTTTCTTT
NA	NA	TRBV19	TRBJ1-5	CASTLTPGANQPQHF	TGTGCCAGTACCCTAACCCCAGGGGCCAATCAGCCCCAGCATTTT
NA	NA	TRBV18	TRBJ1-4	CASSPPGAGEKLFF	TGTGCCAGCTCACCACCGGGGGCCGGGGAAAAACTGTTTTTT
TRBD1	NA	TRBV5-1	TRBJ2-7	CASSLVQGAYEQYF	TGCGCCAGCAGCTTGGTACAGGGGGCCTACGAGCAGTACTTC
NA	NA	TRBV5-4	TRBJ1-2	CASTASSGSPRSLGYTF	TGTGCCAGCACCGCCTCAAGCGGGAGCCCCCGTTCCCTCGGCTACACCTTC
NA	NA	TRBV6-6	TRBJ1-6	CASRGGGLPSPLHF	TGTGCCAGCAGGGGCGGGGGCTTACCTTCACCCCTCCACTTT
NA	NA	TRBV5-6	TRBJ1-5	CASSLAGGSNQPQHF	TGTGCCAGCAGCTTGGCCGGGGGATCCAATCAGCCCCAGCATTTT
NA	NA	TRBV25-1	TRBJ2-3	CASSRWEQEGDTQYF	TGTGCCAGCAGTCGATGGGAACAGGAGGGGGATACGCAGTATTTT
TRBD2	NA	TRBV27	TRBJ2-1	CASSGTSFGFNEQFF	TGTGCCAGCAGTGGGACTAGTTTTGGCTTCAATGAGCAGTTCTTC
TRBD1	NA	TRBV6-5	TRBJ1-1	CASSYSGTGTEAFF	TGTGCCAGCAGTTACTCGGGGACAGGGACTGAAGCTTTCTTT
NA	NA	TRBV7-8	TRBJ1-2	CASSPGQSYGYTF	TGTGCCAGCAGCCCAGGACAGAGCTATGGCTACACCTTC
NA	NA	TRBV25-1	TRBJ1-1	CASSGPVGGLNTEAFF	TGTGCCAGCAGTGGCCCGGTCGGGGGTTTGAACACTGAAGCTTTCTTT
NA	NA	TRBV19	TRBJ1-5	CASTYTKNQPQHF	TGTGCCAGTACTTACACGAAGAATCAGCCCCAGCATTTT
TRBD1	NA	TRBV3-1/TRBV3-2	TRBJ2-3	CASSQDYGTGGSTDTQYF	TGTGCCAGCAGCCAAGACTATGGGACAGGGGGGAGCACAGATACGCAGTATTTT